This T cell receptor beta chain was found in a study of T cell changes during pregnancy in multiple sclerosis. TCRdb's table, derived via immunoSEQ multiplex PCR, lists solely in-frame clones and lacks some. The sample consists of 55,000 to 65,000 clones, roughly 92% of them appearing once. In germline, CDR1 is SQVTM, CDR2 ANQGSEA. The length of the CDR3 is 12 residues. V gave up 4 bases and J gave up 3 bases; unmatched junction bases: 3. The source of this sequence is a female donor with multiple sclerosis, enrolled in a pregnancy study. V is TRBV29-1 and J is TRBJ2-7; 7 bases map to TRBD1. The sequenced sample was peripheral blood, obtained in the second trimester of pregnancy. CDR3 sequence reads: CSVAGTDYEQYF. The DNA for the CDR3 is TGCAGCGTTGCCGGGACAGACTACGAGCAGTACTTC.